The sequence of this T cell receptor (beta chain) was determined in a study of blood T cells in healthy people across ages. The germline gives CDR1 LGHDT, CDR2 YNNKEL (reference sequence). J lost 5 bases, V lost 3 bases, and 4 bases had no gene match. The CDR3 is 14 residues long. Sample-barcoded 5' priming and a J-beta primer mix drove a second PCR of 7 to 11 cycles. TCRdb re-derived calls from the 5' RACE reads in MiXCR, one entry per CDR3 protein. The table has about 640,000 distinct CDR3 sequences, about 54% seen once; the top ten hold over 30%. The sequence derives from a man aged 55 to 70 in good health. The chain is built from TRBV3-1 and TRBJ1-2; 9 bases map to TRBD1. Specimen: blood. For the CDR3, the DNA is TGTGCCAGCAGCCAGCAACAGGGGGCGTATGGCTACACCTTC. This gives the protein CASSQQQGAYGYTF.